The source of this T cell receptor (beta chain) is a study of blood T cell repertoires in COVID-19. Study details: In each case, the material was cDNA or gDNA derived from T cells, B-cell-depleted T cells, or PBMCs.

Sequencing was performed with immunoSEQ multiplex PCR; in TCRdb, only in-frame clones are kept and a portion is missing. Of some 250,000 clones in the sample, roughly 93% were seen once. The TCR originated in a woman between 35 and 50 years old with acute COVID-19. Sequences were obtained from PBMCs or T cells enriched from blood (not recorded which).

The CDR3 region is CASFSGRDYGYTF. The DNA of the CDR3 is TGTGCCAGCTTCTCCGGGCGGGACTATGGCTACACCTTC. The V gene is TRBV18, the J gene TRBJ1-2; no clear D. The germline V gene encodes CDR1 KGHSH and CDR2 LQKENI. With 7 bases removed from V and 3 bases from J, the gap between germline ends came to 12 bases. This CDR3 comprises 13 residues.